This TCR beta chain derives from a study of T-cell reconstitution after alpha-beta-depleted transplantation in children. General study findings and limits: T-cell numbers and diversity, one year after transplant, stemmed largely from T cells that were newly produced. Reportedly, only several hundred clones from non-depleted graft cells drove alpha-beta T-cell counts at about two months. Surviving recipient T cells and intrathymic progenitors accounted for some patients' high TCRbeta diversity at day 60.

This clonotype was seen a few times. Its target is unknown. For TCRbeta, the library was prepared with unique molecular identifiers. TCRdb itself ran the PCR reads through MiXCR, one entry per CDR3 protein. The sample gives 75,000 to 80,000 distinct CDR3 sequences, approximately 18% of which show up once; about 47% is in the top ten. Trimming took 3 bases from V and 10 from J, leaving 7 bases between them. This CDR3 spans 11 amino acids. Germline CDR1 is MDHEN and CDR2 is SYDVKM. The material was PBMCs, mostly from graft donor cells, obtained 360 days after TCRalphabeta/CD19-depleted stem cell transplant. The clonotype was recovered from a male patient between 2 and 10 years old who had a stem cell transplant for acute lymphoblastic leukemia, so the T cells may come from the graft donor. This rearrangement joins TRBV28 to TRBJ1-5; D is undetermined. The CDR3, as DNA: TGTGCCAGCAGTTTTGTGAGCCCCCAGCATTTT. The encoded protein is CASSFVSPQHF.